A single sample gave rise to the 9 T cell receptor beta chains below, sequenced in a study of shared clonotypes between healthy human individuals (dated by TCRdb to about 2020). Library creation used the immunoSEQ multiplex PCR assay. This is the immuneACCESS table as TCRdb keeps it, with only in-frame sequences that have V and J called. A part of the clones is gone; compared with another copy, unresolved V genes explain less than half, and the rest is unexplained. The sample table contains about 2.4 million clones; only one count was recorded for around 94% of them. Around 0.14% of the sample rests with the top ten. Material for sequencing was naive CD4+ T cells sorted from blood. This sample's cell subset or site label indicates: CD45RA+ positively selected. Source of these receptors: a man aged 18 to 30 in good health.

Here the CDR3 reads CASSSGGQMNTEAFF. The CDR3 DNA is TGTGCCAGCAGTTCGGGGGGACAGATGAACACTGAAGCTTTCTTT. The chain uses TRBV27 and TRBJ1-1; TRBD1 aligns across 7 bases. The CDR3 has 15 amino acids. J was trimmed by 0 bases and V by 4 bases; bases with no gene match: 5. Germline V gene sequence: CDR1 MNHEY, CDR2 SMNVEV (reference sequence).

As DNA, the CDR3 is TGTGCCAGCAGCCTAGGAGGGGACTCCGTCTATGGCTACACCTTC. This translates into CASSLGGDSVYGYTF. The chain recombines TRBV27 with TRBJ1-2; tentatively, D is TRBD1 (5 bases). CDR1 and CDR2 (germline): MNHEY, SMNVEV (reference sequence). V lost 6 bases to trimming and J lost 4 bases, with 18 bases between them. The CDR3 contains 15 residues.

The J gene is TRBJ2-3, the V gene TRBV29-1, with a tentative D call TRBD1 (6 bases). The V end was cut by 7 bases, the J end by 4 bases, with 9 bases between. Germline assignment: CDR1 SQVTM and CDR2 ANQGSEA. The CDR3 is made up of 11 amino acids. The chain's CDR3 is CSGHRADTQYF. CDR3 nucleotides: TGCAGCGGGCACAGGGCAGATACGCAGTATTTT.

The chain links TRBV5-4 to TRBJ1-1; D is possibly TRBD1 (6 bases). The V end lost 3 bases, the J end lost 5 bases, and 17 bases lay between the germline ends. The CDR3 sequence is 15 residues long. CDR1 and CDR2 (germline): SGHNT, YYREEE (reference sequence). The CDR3 DNA is TGTGCCAGCAGCTATTCCCTTGGGGGCGGAACTGAAGCTTTCTTT. Protein sequence: CASSYSLGGGTEAFF.

V gene TRBV5-1 combines with J gene TRBJ1-1; 8 bases align to TRBD1. This CDR3 has 15 residues. V was clipped by 0 bases and J by 4 bases; unmatched bases: 5. CDR1 and CDR2 (germline): SGHRS, YFSETQ. CDR3 coding DNA: TGCGCCAGCAGCTTGGCGCCAGGGGGCACCACTGAAGCTTTCTTT. Amino acids: CASSLAPGGTTEAFF.

The CDR3 DNA reads TGTGCCAGCGCTTCAAGGTGGCCAGTTCTCTATGGCTACACCTTC. Residues: CASASRWPVLYGYTF. The rearrangement links TRBV6-5 to TRBJ1-2; the D is unclear. Germline CDR1 is MNHEY and CDR2 is SVGAGI. The CDR3 has 15 amino acids. V was clipped by 8 bases and J by 4 bases, with 20 bases between them.

The chain recombines TRBV30 with TRBJ2-5; TRBD1 might be the D (6 bases). CDR1 and CDR2 from the germline V gene are GTSNPN and SVGIG (reference sequence). CDR3 length: 15 amino acids. V shed 0 bases and J shed 5 bases, with 16 bases lying between them. The CDR3 nucleotides are TGTGCCTGGAGTGTAACTGGGGCGAGGGGGGAGACCCAGTACTTC. Encoded protein: CAWSVTGARGETQYF.

This rearrangement joins TRBV7-2 to TRBJ1-2, with TRBD1 matching 7 bases. The V gene's germline CDR1 is SGHTA and CDR2 FQGNSA. With V trimmed by 1 base and J by 3 bases, 11 bases remained unmatched. There are 17 residues in the CDR3. CDR3 amino acids: CASSLGGAGGNHYGYTF. The CDR3 DNA reads as TGTGCCAGCAGCTTAGGCGGGGCAGGGGGAAATCACTATGGCTACACCTTC.

This rearrangement joins TRBV11-2 to TRBJ2-7; 9 nucleotides match TRBD1. This CDR3 comprises 14 residues. V gave up 5 bases and J gave up 4 bases; unmatched junction bases: 6. Looked up from germline, CDR1 is SGHAT and CDR2 is FQNNGV. The CDR3 here is CASSTGQGWYEQYF. CDR3 DNA: TGTGCCAGCAGCACAGGACAGGGGTGGTACGAGCAGTACTTC.